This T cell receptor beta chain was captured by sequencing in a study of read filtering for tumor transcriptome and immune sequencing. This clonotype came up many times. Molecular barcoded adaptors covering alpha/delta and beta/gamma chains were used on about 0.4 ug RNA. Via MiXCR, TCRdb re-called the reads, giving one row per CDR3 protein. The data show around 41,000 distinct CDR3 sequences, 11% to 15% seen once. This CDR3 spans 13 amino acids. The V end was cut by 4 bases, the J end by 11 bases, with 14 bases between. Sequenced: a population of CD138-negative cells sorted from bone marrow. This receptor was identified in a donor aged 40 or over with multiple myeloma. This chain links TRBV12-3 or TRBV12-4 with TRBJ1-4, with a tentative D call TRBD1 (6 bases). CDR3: CASSSQQGGKLFF. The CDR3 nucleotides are TGTGCCAGCAGTTCCCAACAGGGAGGGAAACTGTTTTTT.